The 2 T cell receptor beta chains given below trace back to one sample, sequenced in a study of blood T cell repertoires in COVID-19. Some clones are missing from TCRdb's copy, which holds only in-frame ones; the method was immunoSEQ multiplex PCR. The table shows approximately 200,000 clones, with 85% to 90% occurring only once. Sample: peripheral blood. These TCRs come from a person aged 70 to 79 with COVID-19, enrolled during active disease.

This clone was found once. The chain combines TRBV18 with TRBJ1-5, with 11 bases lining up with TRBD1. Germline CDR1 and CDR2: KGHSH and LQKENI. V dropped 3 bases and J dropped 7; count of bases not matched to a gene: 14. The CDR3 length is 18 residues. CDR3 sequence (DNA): TGTGCCAGCTCACCGGCCCCCGGGACAGGGGGAGTAGGGCAGCCCCAGCATTTT. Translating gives CASSPAPGTGGVGQPQHF.

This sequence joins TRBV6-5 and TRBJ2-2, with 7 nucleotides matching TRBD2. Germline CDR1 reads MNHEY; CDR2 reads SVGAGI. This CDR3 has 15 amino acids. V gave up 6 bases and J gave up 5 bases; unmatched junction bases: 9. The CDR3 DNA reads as TGTGCCAGCAGAAGGGGAGCGGGAAGGACCGGGGAGCTGTTTTTT. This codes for CASRRGAGRTGELFF.